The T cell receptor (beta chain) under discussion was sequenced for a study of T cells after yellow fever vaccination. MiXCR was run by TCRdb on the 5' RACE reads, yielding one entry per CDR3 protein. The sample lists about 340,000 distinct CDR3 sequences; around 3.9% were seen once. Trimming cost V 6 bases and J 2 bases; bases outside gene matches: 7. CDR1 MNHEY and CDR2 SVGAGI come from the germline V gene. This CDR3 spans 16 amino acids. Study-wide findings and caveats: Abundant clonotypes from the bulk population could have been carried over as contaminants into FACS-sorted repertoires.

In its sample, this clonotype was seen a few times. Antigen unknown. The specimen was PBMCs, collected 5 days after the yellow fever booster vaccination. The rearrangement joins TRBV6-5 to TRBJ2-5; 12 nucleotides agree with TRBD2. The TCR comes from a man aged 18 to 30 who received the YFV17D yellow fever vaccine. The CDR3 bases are TGTGCCAGCAGCGCCGCCGGGACTAGCGGGCAAGAGACCCAGTACTTC. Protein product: CASSAAGTSGQETQYF.